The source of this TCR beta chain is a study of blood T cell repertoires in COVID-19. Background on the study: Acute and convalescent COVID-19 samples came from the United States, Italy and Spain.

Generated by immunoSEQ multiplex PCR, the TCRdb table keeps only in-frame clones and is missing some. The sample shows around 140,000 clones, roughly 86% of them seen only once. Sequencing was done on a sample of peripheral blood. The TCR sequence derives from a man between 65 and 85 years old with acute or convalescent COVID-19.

The DNA for the CDR3 is TGTGCCAGCAGTCAGGGGTACGCTGAAGCTTTCTTT. It encodes CASSQGYAEAFF. V gene TRBV6-6 combines with J gene TRBJ1-1, with D possibly being TRBD1 (6 bases). The CDR3 is 12 residues long. V lost 5 bases and J lost 6, with 10 bases in between. Germline CDR1 is MNHNY and CDR2 is SVGAGI (reference sequence).